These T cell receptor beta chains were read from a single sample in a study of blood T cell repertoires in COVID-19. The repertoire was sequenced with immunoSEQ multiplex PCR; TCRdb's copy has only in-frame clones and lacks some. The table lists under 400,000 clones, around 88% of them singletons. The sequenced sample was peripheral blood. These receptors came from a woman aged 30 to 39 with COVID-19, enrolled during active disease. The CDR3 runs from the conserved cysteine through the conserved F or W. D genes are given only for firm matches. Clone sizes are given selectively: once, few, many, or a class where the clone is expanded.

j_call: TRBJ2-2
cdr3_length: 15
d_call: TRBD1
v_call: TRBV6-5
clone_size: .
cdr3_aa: CASSYSWTGGGELFF
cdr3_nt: TGTGCCAGCAGTTACTCCTGGACAGGGGGCGGGGAGCTGTTTTTT

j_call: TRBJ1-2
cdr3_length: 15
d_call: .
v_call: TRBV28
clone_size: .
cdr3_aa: CASSPEGDPRNGYTF
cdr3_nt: TGTGCCAGCAGCCCCGAGGGGGACCCTCGGAACGGCTACACCTTC

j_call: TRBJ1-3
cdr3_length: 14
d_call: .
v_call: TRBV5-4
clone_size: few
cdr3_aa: CASSLTGEENTIYF
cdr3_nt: TGTGCCAGCAGCTTGACCGGGGAGGAGAACACCATATATTTT

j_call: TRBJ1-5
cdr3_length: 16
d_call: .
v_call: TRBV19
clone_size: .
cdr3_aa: CASSIGTVYSNQPQHF
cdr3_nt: TGTGCCAGTAGTATAGGGACAGTCTATAGCAATCAGCCCCAGCATTTT

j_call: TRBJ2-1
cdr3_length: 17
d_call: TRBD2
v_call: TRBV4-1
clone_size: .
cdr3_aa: CASSQDRRTSGGNEQFF
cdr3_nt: TGCGCCAGCAGCCAAGATCGGCGGACTAGCGGGGGAAATGAGCAGTTCTTC

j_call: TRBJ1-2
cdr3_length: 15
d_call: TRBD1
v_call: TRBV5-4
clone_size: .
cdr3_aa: CASSLGGTGIYGYTF
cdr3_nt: TGTGCCAGCAGCTTGGGTGGGACAGGGATCTATGGCTACACCTTC

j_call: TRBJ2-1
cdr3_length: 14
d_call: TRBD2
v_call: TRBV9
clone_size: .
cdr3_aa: CASSFSGGYNEQFF
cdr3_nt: TGTGCCAGCAGCTTTAGCGGGGGTTACAATGAGCAGTTCTTC

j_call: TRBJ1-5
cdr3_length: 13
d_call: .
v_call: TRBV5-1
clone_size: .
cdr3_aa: CASSSGDDQPQHF
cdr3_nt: TGCGCCAGCAGCTCGGGGGACGATCAGCCCCAGCATTTT

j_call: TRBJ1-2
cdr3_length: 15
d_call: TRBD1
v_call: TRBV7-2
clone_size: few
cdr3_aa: CASSLPTTGRNGYTF
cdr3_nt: TGTGCCAGCAGCTTACCCACGACAGGGAGAAATGGCTACACCTTC

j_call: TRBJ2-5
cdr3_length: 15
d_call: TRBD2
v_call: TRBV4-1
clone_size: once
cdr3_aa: CASSLGLAGPETQYF
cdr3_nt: TGCGCCAGCAGCCTGGGACTAGCGGGGCCAGAGACCCAGTACTTC

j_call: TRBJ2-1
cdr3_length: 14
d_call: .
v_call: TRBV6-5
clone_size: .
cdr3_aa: CASSYGGSYNEQFF
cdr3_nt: TGTGCCAGCAGTTACGGGGGCTCGTACAATGAGCAGTTCTTC

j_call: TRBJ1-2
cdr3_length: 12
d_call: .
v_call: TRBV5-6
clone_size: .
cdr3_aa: CASRSGSYGYTF
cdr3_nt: TGTGCCAGCAGGTCGGGGAGCTATGGCTACACCTTC

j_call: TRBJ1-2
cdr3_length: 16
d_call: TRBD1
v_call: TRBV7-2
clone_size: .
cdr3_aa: CASSQETGGFGYGYTF
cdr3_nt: TGTGCCAGCAGTCAAGAGACAGGGGGTTTTGGCTATGGCTACACCTTC

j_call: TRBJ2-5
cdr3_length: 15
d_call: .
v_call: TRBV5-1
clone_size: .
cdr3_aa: CASSLAPTREETQYF
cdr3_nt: TGCGCCAGCAGCTTGGCCCCGACTAGGGAAGAGACCCAGTACTTC

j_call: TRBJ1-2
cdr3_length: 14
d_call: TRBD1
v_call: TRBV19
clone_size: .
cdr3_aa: CASRPGQVLYGYTF
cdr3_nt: TGTGCCAGTAGACCAGGACAGGTCCTTTATGGCTACACCTTC

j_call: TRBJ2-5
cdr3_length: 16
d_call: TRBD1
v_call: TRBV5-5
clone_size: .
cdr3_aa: CASSFSGTGGEETQYF
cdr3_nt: TGTGCCAGCAGCTTCTCCGGGACAGGGGGCGAAGAGACCCAGTACTTC

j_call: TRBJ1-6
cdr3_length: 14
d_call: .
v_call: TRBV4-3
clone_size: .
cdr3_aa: CASSPSGSGSPLHF
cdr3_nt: TGCGCCAGCAGCCCTTCCGGGTCTGGTTCACCCCTCCACTTT

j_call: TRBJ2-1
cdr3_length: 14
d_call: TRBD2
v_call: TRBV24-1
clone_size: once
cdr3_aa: CATSHAGGYNEQFF
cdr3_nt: TGTGCCACCAGTCACGCGGGGGGTTACAATGAGCAGTTCTTC

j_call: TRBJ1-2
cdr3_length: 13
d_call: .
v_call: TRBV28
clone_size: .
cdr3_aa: CAIYWERSGGYTF
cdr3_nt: TGTGCCATATATTGGGAGAGGTCCGGTGGCTACACCTTC

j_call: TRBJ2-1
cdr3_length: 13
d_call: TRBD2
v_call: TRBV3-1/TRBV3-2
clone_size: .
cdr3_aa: CASSQAGGGEQFF
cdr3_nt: TGTGCCAGCAGCCAAGCGGGGGGGGGAGAGCAGTTCTTC

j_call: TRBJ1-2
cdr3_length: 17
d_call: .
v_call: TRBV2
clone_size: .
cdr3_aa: CASSEALRAAPGDGYTF
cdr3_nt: TGTGCCAGCAGTGAAGCCTTACGGGCAGCCCCAGGGGATGGCTACACCTTC

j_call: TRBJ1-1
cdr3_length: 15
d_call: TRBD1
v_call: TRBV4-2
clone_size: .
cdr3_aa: CASSRATGEDTEAFF
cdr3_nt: TGTGCCAGCAGCCGAGCGACAGGGGAGGACACTGAAGCTTTCTTT

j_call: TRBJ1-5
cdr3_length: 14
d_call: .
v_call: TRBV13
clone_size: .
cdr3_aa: CASSLGGRDQPQHF
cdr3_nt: TGTGCCAGCAGCTTAGGCGGGAGGGATCAGCCCCAGCATTTT

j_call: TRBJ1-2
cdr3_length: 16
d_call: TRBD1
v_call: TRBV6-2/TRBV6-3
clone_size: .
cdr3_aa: CASSYYRDRGFYGYTF
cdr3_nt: TGTGCCAGCAGTTACTACAGGGACAGGGGCTTCTATGGCTACACCTTC

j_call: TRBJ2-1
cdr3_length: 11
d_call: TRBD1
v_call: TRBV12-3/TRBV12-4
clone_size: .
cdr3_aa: CASGQGFEQFF
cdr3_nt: TGTGCCAGCGGACAGGGTTTTGAGCAGTTCTTC

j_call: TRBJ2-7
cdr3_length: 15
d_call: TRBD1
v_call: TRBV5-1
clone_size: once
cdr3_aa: CASSLEGDRAYEQYF
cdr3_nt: TGCGCCAGCAGCTTGGAAGGAGACAGGGCCTACGAGCAGTACTTC

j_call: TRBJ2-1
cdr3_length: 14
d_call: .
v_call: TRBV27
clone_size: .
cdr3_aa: CASSSGLLYNEQFF
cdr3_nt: TGTGCCAGCAGTTCGGGGTTACTTTACAATGAGCAGTTCTTC

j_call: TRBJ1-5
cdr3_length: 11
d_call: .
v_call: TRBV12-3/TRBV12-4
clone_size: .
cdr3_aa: CASSPGGPQHF
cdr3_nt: TGTGCCAGCAGCCCGGGAGGGCCCCAGCATTTT

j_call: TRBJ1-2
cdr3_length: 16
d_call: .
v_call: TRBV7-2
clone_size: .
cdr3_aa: CASSLASTGTLYGYTF
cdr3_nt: TGTGCCAGCAGCTTAGCCAGTACCGGGACTCTCTATGGCTACACCTTC

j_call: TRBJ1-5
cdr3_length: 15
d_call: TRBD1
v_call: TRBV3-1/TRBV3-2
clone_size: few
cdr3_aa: CASSRGTASNQPQHF
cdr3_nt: TGTGCCAGCAGCCGCGGGACAGCGAGCAATCAGCCCCAGCATTTT

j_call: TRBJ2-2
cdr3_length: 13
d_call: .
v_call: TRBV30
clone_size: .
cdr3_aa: CAWSVVGAGELFF
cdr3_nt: TGTGCCTGGAGTGTAGTAGGGGCCGGGGAGCTGTTTTTT

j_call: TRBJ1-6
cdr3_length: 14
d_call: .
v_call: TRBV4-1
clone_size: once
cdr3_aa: CASSQGLDSRALHF
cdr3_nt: TGCGCCAGCAGCCAAGGTCTCGACAGCCGGGCCCTCCACTTT

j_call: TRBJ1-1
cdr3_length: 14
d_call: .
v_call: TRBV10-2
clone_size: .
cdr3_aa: CASRGNGGNTEAFF
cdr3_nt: TGCGCCAGCAGGGGAAATGGAGGGAACACTGAAGCTTTCTTT

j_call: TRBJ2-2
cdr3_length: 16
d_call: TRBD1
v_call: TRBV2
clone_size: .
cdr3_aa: CARTKMTGGVSGELFF
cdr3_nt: TGTGCCCGCACTAAAATGACAGGGGGAGTATCCGGGGAGCTGTTTTTT

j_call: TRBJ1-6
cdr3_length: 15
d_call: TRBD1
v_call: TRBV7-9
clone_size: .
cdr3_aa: CASSVDRAGNSPLHF
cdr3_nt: TGTGCCAGCAGCGTCGACAGGGCCGGGAATTCACCCCTCCACTTT

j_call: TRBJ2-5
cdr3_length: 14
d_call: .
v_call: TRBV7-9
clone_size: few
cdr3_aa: CASSLESGIETQYF
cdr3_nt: TGTGCCAGCAGCTTAGAATCAGGGATCGAGACCCAGTACTTC

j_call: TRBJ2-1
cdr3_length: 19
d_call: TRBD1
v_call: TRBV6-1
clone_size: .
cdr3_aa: CASSDAGTGFWGAYNEQFF
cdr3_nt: TGTGCCAGCAGTGATGCCGGGACAGGCTTTTGGGGCGCCTACAATGAGCAGTTCTTC

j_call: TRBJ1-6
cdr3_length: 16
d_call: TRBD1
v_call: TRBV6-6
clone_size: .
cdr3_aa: CASSYSRDRVTSPLHF
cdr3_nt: TGTGCCAGCAGTTACTCGCGGGACAGGGTGACTTCACCCCTCCACTTT

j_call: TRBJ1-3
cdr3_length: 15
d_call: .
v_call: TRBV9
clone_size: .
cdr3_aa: CASSVAIQGRDTIYF
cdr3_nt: TGTGCCAGCAGCGTAGCTATACAGGGCCGGGACACCATATATTTT

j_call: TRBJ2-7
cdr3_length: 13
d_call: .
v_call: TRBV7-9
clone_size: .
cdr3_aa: CASSLDSSYEQYF
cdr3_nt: TGTGCCAGCAGCTTAGACTCCTCCTACGAGCAGTACTTC

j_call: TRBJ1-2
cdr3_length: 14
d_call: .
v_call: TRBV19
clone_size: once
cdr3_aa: CASTPPGAGYGYTF
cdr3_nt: TGTGCCAGTACCCCCCCTGGGGCTGGCTATGGCTACACCTTC

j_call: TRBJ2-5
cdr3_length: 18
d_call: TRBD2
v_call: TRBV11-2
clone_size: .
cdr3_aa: CASSLGFVSGGFQETQYF
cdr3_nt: TGTGCCAGCAGCTTAGGATTCGTGAGCGGGGGATTCCAAGAGACCCAGTACTTC

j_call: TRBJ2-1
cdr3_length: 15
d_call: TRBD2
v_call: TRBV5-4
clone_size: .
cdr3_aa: CASSLLTSGGGEQFF
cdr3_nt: TGTGCCAGCAGCTTGCTAACTAGCGGGGGTGGTGAGCAGTTCTTC

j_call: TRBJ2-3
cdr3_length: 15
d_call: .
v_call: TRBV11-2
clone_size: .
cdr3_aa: CASSLLVSSTDTQYF
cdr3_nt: TGTGCCAGCAGCCTTCTAGTCTCTAGCACAGATACGCAGTATTTT

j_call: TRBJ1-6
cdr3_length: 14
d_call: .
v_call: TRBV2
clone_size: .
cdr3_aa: CASTTGTSNSPLHF
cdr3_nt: TGTGCCAGCACAACGGGAACAAGTAATTCACCCCTCCACTTT

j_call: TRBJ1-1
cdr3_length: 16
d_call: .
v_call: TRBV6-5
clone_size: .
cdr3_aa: CASSYYRPGVNTEAFF
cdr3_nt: TGTGCCAGCAGTTACTACAGACCGGGGGTGAACACTGAAGCTTTCTTT

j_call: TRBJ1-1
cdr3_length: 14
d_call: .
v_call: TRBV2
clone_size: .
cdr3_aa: CASSDFGGETEAFF
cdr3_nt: TGTGCCAGCAGTGATTTCGGGGGTGAGACTGAAGCTTTCTTT

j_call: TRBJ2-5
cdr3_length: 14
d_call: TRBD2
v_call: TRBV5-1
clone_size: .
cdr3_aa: CASSFGLDQETQYF
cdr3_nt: TGCGCCAGCAGCTTCGGACTAGACCAAGAGACCCAGTACTTC

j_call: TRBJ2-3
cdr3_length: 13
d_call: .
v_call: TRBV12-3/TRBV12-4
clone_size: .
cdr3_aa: CASRGRRTDTQYF
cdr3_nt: TGTGCCAGCAGAGGCAGGCGAACAGATACGCAGTATTTT

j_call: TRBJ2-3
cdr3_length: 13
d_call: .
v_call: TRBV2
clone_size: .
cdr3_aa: CASRGAGTDTQYF
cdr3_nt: TGTGCCAGCCGGGGGGCCGGCACAGATACGCAGTATTTT

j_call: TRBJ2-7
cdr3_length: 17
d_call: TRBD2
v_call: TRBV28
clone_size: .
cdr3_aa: CASSRTALAGSSYEQYF
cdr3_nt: TGTGCCAGCAGTCGTACAGCCCTAGCGGGGTCTTCCTACGAGCAGTACTTC

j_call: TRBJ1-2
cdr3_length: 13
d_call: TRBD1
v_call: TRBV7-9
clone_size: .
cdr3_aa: CASSRGTDYGYTF
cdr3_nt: TGTGCCAGCAGCCGCGGGACAGACTATGGCTACACCTTC

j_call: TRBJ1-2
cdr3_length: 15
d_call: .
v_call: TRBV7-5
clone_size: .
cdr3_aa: CARSSRTGGQGGYTF
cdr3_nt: TGTGCCAGAAGCTCTCGGACAGGGGGCCAGGGTGGCTACACCTTC

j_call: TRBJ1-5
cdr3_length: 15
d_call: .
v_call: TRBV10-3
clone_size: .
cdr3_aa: CAISESGRSNQPQHF
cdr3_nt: TGTGCCATCAGTGAGTCAGGGAGGAGCAATCAGCCCCAGCATTTT